What follows describes a single T cell receptor beta chain. The sample belongs to a study of identical twins. TCRdb reanalysed the 5' RACE reads using MiXCR and keeps one entry per CDR3 protein. Among a few hundred thousand distinct CDR3 sequences listed, 20% to 30% were seen once. Trimming stripped 8 bases from V and 5 bases from J, with 13 bases between. The CDR3 loop spans 12 amino acids. The germline CDR1 and CDR2 sequences are ENHRY and SYGVKD. This same sample was also part of a study on T cells expressing NK-cell markers. That report notes: In sorted CD3+CD56+NKG2C+, CD3+CD56+NKG2C- and CD3+CD56-NKG2C+ T cells, TCR beta repertoires were obtained. Whether expanded NKG2C-expressing T cell clones recognize HCMV is unknown.

Input material: CD4+ T cells sorted from blood. The receptor comes from a woman aged 18 to 35 in good health. The chain uses TRBV10-3 and TRBJ2-7; the D call may be TRBD1 or TRBD2 (5 bases each). The DNA for the CDR3 is TGTGCCATCGGTGGGACGTCCCACGAGCAGTACTTC. It codes for CAIGGTSHEQYF.